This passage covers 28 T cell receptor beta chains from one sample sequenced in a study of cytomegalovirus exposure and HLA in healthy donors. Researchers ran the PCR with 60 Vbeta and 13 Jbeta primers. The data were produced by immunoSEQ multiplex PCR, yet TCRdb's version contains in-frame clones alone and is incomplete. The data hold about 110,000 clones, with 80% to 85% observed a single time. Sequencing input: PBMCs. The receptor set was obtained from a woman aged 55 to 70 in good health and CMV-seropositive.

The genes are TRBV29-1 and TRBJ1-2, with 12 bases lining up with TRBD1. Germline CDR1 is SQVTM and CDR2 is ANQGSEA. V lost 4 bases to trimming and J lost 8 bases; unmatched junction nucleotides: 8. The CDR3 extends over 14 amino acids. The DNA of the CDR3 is TGCAGCGTTGTCCCGGGACAGGGGGCTGGCGGCTACACCTTC. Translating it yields CSVVPGQGAGGYTF.

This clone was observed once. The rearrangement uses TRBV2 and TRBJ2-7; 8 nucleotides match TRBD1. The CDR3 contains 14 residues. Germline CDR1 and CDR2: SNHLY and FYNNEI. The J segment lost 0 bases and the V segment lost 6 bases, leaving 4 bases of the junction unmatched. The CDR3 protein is CASRDGQGSYEQYF. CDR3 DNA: TGTGCCAGCAGGGATGGACAGGGCTCCTACGAGCAGTACTTC.

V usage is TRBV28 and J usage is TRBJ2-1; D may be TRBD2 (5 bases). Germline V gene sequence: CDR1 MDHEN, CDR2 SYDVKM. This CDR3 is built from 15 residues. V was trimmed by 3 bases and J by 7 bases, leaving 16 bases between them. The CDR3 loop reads CASSFGGRFINEQFF. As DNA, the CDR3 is TGTGCCAGCAGTTTCGGTGGGAGATTCATAAATGAGCAGTTCTTC. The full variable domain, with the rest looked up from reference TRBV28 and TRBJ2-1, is DVKVTQSSRYLVKRTGEKVFLECVQDMDHENMFWYRQDPGLGLRLIYFSYDVKMKEKGDIPEGYSVSREKKERFSLILESASTNQTSMYLCASSFGGRFINEQFFGPGTRLTVL.

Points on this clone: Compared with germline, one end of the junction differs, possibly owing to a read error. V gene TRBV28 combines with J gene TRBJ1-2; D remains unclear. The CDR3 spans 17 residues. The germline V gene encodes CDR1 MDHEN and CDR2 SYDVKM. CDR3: CASSLGGRGGSNCGYTF. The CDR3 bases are TGTGCCAGCAGTTTAGGCGGGAGAGGCGGGTCTAACTGTGGCTACACCTTC.

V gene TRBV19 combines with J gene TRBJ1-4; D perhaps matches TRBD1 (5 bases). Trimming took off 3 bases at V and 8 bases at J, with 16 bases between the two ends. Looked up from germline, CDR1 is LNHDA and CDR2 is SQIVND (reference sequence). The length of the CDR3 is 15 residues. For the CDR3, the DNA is TGTGCCAGTAGTATTGGTGCAGGGCGATCAGAAAAACTGTTTTTT. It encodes CASSIGAGRSEKLFF.

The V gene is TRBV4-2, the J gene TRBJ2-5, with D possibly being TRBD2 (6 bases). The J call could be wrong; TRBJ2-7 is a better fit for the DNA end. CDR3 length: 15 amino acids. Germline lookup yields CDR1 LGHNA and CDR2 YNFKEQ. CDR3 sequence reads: CASSQDLTSFFEQYF. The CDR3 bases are TGTGCCAGCAGCCAAGATTTGACTAGTTTTTTCGAGCAGTACTTC.

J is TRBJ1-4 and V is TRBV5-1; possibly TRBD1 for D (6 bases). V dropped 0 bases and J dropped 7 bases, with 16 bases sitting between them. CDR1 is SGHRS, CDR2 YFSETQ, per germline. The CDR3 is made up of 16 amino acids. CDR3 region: CASSLEFRGTSEKLFF. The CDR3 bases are TGCGCCAGCAGCTTGGAATTTAGGGGGACATCTGAAAAACTGTTTTTT.

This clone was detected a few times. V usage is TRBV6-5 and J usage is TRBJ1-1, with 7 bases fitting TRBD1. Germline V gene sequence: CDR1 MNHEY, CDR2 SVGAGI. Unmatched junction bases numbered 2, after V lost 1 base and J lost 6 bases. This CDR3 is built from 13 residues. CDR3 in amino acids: CASSYWTGAEAFF. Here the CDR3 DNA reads TGTGCCAGCAGTTACTGGACAGGTGCTGAAGCTTTCTTT.

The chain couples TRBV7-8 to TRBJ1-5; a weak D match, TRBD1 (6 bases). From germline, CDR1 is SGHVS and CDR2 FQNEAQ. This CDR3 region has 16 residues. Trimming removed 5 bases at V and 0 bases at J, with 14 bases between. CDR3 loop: CASSLHRTVSNQPQHF. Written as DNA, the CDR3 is TGTGCCAGCAGCCTGCACAGGACAGTTAGCAATCAGCCCCAGCATTTT.

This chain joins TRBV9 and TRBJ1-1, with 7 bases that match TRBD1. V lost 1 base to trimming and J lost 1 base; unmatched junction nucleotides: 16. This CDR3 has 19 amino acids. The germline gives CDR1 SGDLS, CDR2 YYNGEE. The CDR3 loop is CASSVKPLGRTGRNTEAFF. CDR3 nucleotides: TGTGCCAGCAGCGTAAAACCTCTGGGGAGGACAGGCAGGAACACTGAAGCTTTCTTT.

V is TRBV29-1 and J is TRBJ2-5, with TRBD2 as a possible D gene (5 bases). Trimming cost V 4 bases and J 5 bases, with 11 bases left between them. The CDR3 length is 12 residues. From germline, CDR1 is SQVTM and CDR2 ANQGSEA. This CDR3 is CSVAAGGETQYF. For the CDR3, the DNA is TGCAGCGTTGCGGCGGGCGGGGAGACCCAGTACTTC.

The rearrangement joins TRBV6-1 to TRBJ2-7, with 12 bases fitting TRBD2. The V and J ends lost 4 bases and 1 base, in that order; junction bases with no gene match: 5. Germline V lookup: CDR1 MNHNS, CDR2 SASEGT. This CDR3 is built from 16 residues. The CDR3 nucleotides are TGTGCCAGCAGTGCAGTGACTAGCGGGAGTTCCTACGAGCAGTACTTC. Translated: CASSAVTSGSSYEQYF.

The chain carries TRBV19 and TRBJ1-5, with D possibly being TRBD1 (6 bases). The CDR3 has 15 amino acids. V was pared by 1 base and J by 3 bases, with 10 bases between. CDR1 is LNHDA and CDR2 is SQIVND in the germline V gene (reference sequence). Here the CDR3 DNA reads TGTGCCAGTAGTATAGGACAGGCTTTCAATCAGCCCCAGCATTTT. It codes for CASSIGQAFNQPQHF.

The CDR3 DNA follows: TGTGCCAGCAGCAAAACCCGGGGACAGGGTAGCAACGAGCAGTACTTC. Amino acid sequence: CASSKTRGQGSNEQYF. The V call is TRBV25-1, the J call TRBJ2-7, with 9 bases aligning to TRBD1. Germline trimming cut 6 bases from V and 5 bases from J; bases unmatched to any gene: 14. Germline-derived CDR1 and CDR2 are MGHDK and SYGVNS. The CDR3 spans 16 residues.

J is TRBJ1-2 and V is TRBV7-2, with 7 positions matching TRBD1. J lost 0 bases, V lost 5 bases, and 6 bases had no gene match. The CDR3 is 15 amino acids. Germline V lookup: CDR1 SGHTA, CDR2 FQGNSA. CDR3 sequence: CASSGGQRTNYGYTF. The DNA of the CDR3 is TGTGCCAGCAGCGGGGGACAGCGAACTAACTATGGCTACACCTTC.

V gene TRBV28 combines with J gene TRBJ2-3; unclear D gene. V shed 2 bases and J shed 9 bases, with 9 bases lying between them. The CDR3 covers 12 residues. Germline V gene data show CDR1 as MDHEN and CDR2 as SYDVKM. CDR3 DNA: TGTGCCAGCAGTTTAAATAGAGTGACGCAGTATTTT. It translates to CASSLNRVTQYF. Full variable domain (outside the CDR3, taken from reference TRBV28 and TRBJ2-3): DVKVTQSSRYLVKRTGEKVFLECVQDMDHENMFWYRQDPGLGLRLIYFSYDVKMKEKGDIPEGYSVSREKKERFSLILESASTNQTSMYLCASSLNRVTQYFGPGTRLTVL.

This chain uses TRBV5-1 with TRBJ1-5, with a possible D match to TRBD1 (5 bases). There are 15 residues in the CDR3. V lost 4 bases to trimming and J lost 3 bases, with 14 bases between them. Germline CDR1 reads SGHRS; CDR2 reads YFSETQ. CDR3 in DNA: TGCGCCAGCAGCCCAGACAGCATCACCAATCAGCCCCAGCATTTT. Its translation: CASSPDSITNQPQHF.

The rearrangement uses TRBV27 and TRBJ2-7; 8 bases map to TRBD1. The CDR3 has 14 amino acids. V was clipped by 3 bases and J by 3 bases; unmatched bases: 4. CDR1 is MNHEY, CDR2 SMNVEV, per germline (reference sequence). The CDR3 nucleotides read TGTGCCAGCAGTTTCGGGACAGGAAACTACGAGCAGTACTTC. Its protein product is CASSFGTGNYEQYF.

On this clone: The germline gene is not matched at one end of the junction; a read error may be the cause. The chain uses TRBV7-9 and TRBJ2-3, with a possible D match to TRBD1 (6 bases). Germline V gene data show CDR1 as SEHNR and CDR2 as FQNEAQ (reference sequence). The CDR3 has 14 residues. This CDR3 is CSSLVQGVGDTQYF. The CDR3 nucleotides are TGTTCCAGCTTAGTACAGGGAGTCGGAGATACGCAGTATTTT.

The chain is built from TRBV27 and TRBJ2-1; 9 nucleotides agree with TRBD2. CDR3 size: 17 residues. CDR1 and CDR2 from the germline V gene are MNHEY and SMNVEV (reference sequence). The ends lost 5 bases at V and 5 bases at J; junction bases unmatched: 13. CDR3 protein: CASSTGVAGVWDNEQFF. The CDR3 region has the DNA TGTGCCAGCAGTACCGGGGTAGCGGGAGTTTGGGACAATGAGCAGTTCTTC.

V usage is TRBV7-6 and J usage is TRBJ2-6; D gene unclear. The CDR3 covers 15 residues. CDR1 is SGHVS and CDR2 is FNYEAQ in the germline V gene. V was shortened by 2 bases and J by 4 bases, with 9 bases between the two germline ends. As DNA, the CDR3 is TGTGCCAGCAGCTTACAGGTTACCGGGGCCAACGTCCTGACTTTC. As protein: CASSLQVTGANVLTF.

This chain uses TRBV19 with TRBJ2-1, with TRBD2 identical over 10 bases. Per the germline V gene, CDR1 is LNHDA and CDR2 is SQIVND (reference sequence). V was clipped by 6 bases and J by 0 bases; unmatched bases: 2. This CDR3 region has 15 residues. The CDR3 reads CASRASGSSYNEQFF. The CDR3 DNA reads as TGTGCCAGTAGGGCTAGCGGGAGCTCCTACAATGAGCAGTTCTTC.

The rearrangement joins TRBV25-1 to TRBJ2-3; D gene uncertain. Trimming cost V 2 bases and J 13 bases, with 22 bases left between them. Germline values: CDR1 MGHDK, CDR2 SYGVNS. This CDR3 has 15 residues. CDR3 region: CASSEPQALPYMEYF. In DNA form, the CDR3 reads TGTGCCAGCAGTGAACCTCAAGCTCTTCCGTATATGGAGTATTTT.

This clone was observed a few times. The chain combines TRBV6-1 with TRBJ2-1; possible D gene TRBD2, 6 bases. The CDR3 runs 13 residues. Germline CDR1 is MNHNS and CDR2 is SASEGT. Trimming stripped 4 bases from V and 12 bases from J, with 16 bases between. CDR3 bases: TGTGCCAGCAGTGCCGAGGAGGGCGTCGGGCAGTTCTTC. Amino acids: CASSAEEGVGQFF.

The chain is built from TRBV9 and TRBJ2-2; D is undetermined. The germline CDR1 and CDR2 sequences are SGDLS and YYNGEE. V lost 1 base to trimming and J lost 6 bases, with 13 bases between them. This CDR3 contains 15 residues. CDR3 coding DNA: TGTGCCAGCAGCGTACTATTCGGGTCCCCCGGGGAGCTGTTTTTT. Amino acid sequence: CASSVLFGSPGELFF.

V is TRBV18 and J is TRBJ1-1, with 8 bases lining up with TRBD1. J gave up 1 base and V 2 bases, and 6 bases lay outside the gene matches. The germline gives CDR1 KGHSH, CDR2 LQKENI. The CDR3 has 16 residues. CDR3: CASSPMQGAWNTEAFF. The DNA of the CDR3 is TGTGCCAGCTCACCAATGCAGGGGGCCTGGAACACTGAAGCTTTCTTT.

The CDR3 protein is CASSLEPGYEQYF. CDR3 bases: TGTGCCAGCAGCTTAGAACCCGGCTACGAGCAGTACTTC. The V and J genes are TRBV11-2 and TRBJ2-7; D is unresolved. V was pared by 0 bases and J by 3 bases, with 6 bases between. The germline V gene has CDR1 SGHAT and CDR2 FQNNGV. The CDR3 spans 13 residues.

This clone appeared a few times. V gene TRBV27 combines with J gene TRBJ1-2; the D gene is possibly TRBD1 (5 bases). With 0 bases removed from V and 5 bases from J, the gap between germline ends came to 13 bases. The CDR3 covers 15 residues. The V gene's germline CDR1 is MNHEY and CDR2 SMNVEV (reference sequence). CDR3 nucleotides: TGTGCCAGCAGTTTATCCGGGGCCGCGGGGTATGGCTACACCTTC. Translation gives CASSLSGAAGYGYTF.